Sequencing of this TCR beta chain was carried out in a study of T cells in Graves' hyperthyroidism and ophthalmopathy. Study-level findings and limits: Separating ophthalmopathy from stable hyperthyroidism was achieved by a 13 V-J model.

This clonotype was recorded many times. The antigen remains undetermined. Germline lookup yields CDR1 DFQATT and CDR2 SNEGSKA (reference sequence). Germline trimming cut 2 bases from V and 1 base from J; bases unmatched to any gene: 6. The CDR3 length is 15 residues. The CDR3 regions of TCR beta were amplified from RNA transcripts. An initial round of RT-PCR targeting the TCR CDR3 relied on the HTBI primer set. TCRdb reprocessed the multiplex PCR reads via MiXCR and lists one record per CDR3 protein. The top ten hold approximately 32% of the sample, which has more than 350,000 distinct CDR3 sequences, 15% seen once.

J is TRBJ2-7 and V is TRBV20-1; 9 bases are shared with TRBD1. The sequencing input was blood. This clonotype originated in a woman in her twenties or thirties with Graves' hyperthyroidism. CDR3 loop: CSARTNRGRSYEQYF. The CDR3 nucleotides read TGCAGTGCTAGAACGAACAGGGGGCGATCCTACGAGCAGTACTTC.